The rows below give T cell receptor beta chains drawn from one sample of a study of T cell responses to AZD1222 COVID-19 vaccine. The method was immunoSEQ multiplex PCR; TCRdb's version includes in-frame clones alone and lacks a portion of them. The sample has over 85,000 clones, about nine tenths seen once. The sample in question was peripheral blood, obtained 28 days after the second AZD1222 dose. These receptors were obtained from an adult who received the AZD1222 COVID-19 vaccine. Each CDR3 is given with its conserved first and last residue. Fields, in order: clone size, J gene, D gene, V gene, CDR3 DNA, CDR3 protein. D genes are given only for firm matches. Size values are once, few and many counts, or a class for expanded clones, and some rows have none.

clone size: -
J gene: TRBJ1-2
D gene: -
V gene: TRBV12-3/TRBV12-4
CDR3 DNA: TGTGCCAGCAGCCCGGGACCCAACTATGGCTACACCTTC
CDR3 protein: CASSPGPNYGYTF

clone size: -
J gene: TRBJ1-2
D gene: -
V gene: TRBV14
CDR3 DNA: TGTGCCAGCAGCCACAGGGGTAACTATGGCTACACCTTC
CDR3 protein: CASSHRGNYGYTF

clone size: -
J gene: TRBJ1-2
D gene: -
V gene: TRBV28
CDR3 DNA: TGTGCCATCGATGACCGGGAAGGTAATGGCTACACCTTC
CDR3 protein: CAIDDREGNGYTF

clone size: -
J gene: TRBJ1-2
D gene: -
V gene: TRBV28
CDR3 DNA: TGTGCCAGCAGGACTGGACAGAACAACTATGGCTACACCTTC
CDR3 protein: CASRTGQNNYGYTF

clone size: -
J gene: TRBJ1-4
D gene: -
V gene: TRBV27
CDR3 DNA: TGTGCCAGCAGTTACCCTACCCCGAATGAAAAACTGTTTTTT
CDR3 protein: CASSYPTPNEKLFF

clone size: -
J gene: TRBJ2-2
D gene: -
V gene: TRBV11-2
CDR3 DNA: TGTGCCAGCAGCTTGTCCGGGAACACCGGGGAGCTGTTTTTT
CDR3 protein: CASSLSGNTGELFF

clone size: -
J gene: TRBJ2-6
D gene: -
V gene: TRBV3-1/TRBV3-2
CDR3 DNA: TGTGCCAGCAGCCAAGCAGGGGTTGCCCCCTACTCTGGGGCCAACGTCCTGACTTTC
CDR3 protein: CASSQAGVAPYSGANVLTF

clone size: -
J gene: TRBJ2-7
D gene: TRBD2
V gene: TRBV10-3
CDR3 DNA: TGTGCCATCAGTGAACTAGCGGGAGGGCTCGAGCAGTACTTC
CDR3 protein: CAISELAGGLEQYF

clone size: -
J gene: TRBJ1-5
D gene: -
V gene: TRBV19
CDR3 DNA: TGTGCCAGTAGGAGGGGAGGGCGAGGGGATCAGCCCCAGCATTTT
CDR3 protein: CASRRGGRGDQPQHF

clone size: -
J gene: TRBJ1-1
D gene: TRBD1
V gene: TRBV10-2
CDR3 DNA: TGCGCCAGCAGTGGACCGGCAGGGGGCAAGAACACTGAAGCTTTCTTT
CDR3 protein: CASSGPAGGKNTEAFF

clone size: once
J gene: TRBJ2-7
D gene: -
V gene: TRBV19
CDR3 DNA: TGTGCCAGTAGTATAGACGGGTTTTACGAGCAGTACTTC
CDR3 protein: CASSIDGFYEQYF

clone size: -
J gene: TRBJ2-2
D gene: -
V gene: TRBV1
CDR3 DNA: TGCACCAGCAGACTACACTATATTAGCGGGAGGTTATGTAACACCGGGGAGCTGTTTTTT
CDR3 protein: CTSRLHYISGRLCNTGELFF

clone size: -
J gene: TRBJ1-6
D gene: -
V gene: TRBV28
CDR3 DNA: TGTGCCAGCAGCCGTGAGCAGGGGAAGAATTCACCCCTCCACTTT
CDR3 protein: CASSREQGKNSPLHF

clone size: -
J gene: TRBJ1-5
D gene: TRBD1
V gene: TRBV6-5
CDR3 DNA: TGTGCCAGCAGCCCAGGGGGAGGACATCAGCCCCAGCATTTT
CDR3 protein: CASSPGGGHQPQHF

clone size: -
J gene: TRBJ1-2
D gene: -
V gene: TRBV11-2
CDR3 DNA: TGTGCCAGCAGCCCTCGGCGGGACGGGAATGGCTACACCTTC
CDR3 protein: CASSPRRDGNGYTF

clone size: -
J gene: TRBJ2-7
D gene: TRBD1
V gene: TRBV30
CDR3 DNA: TGTGCCTGGAGCCCAGGACAGGTCAACTACGAGCAGTACTTC
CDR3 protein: CAWSPGQVNYEQYF

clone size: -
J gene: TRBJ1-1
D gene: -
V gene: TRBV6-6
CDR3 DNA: TGTGCCAGCAGCTCATACACTGAAGCTTTCTTT
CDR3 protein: CASSSYTEAFF

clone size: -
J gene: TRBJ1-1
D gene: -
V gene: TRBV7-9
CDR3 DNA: TGTGCCAGCAGCTCCGGGGGTGGAGGACGAGCTTTCTTT
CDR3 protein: CASSSGGGGRAFF

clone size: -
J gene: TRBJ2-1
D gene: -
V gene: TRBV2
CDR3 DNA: TGTGCCAGCAGTCAAATTGGCCATGAGCAGTTCTTC
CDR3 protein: CASSQIGHEQFF

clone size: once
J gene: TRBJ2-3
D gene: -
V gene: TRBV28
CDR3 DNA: TGTGCCAGCAGTTCCCCTCCCGGGTTGGACACAGATACGCAGTATTTT
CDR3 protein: CASSSPPGLDTDTQYF

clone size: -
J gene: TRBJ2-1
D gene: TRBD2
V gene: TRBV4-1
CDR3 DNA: TGCGCCAGCAGCCAAGGCTATGGCGGGAGGGCCAATGAGCAGTTCTTC
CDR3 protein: CASSQGYGGRANEQFF

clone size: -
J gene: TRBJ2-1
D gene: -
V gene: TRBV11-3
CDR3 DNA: TGTGCCAGCAGCTTAAGTTGGGCCAGCTCCTACAATGAGCAGTTCTTC
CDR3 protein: CASSLSWASSYNEQFF